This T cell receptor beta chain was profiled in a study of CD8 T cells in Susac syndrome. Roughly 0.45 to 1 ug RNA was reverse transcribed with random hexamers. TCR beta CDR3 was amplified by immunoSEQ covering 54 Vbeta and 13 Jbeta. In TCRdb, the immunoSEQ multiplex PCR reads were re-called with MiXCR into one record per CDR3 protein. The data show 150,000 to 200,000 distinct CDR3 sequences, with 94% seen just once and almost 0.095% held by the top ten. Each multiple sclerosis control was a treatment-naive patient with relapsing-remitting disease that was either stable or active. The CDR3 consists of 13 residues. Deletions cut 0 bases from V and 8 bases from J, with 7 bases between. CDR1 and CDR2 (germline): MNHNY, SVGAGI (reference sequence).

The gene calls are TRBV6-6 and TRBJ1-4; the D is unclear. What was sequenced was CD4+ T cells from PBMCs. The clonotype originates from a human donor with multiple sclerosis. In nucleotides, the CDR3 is TGTGCCAGCAGTTACTCGAGTTCCGAAAAACTGTTTTTT. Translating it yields CASSYSSSEKLFF.